Below, 9 T cell receptor beta chains from the same sample are listed, as sequenced in a study of T cells after yellow fever vaccination. TCRdb fed the 5' RACE reads into MiXCR, producing one record per CDR3 protein. The table records a few hundred thousand distinct CDR3 sequences, about 3% of them present only once. Specimen: CD4+ T cells sorted from PBMCs, collected 10 days after the yellow fever booster vaccination. All receptors come from a man younger than 35 who received the YFV17D yellow fever vaccine.

This clonotype was observed a handful of times. The genes are TRBV5-1 and TRBJ1-3; D is unclear. The CDR3 contains 15 residues. The germline V gene has CDR1 SGHRS and CDR2 YFSETQ. Trimming took 0 bases from V and 4 from J, leaving 11 bases between them. CDR3 sequence: CASSLAPGSGNTIYF. CDR3 DNA sequence: TGCGCCAGCAGCTTGGCCCCGGGCTCAGGAAACACCATATATTTT.

This clonotype occurred many times. The genes are TRBV6-5 and TRBJ1-2, with 7 bases identical to TRBD1. Germline CDR1 is MNHEY and CDR2 is SVGAGI. This CDR3 contains 13 residues. Losses at the gene ends were 10 bases for V and 3 bases for J; bases not matched to a gene: 8. CDR3 amino acids: CATRRDSDYGYTF. The CDR3, as DNA: TGTGCCACACGCCGGGACAGTGACTATGGCTACACCTTC.

This clonotype was counted only a few times. The V and J genes are TRBV5-1 and TRBJ1-1; 8 bases line up with TRBD1. The CDR3 spans 17 residues. V was clipped by 3 bases and J by 2 bases; unmatched bases: 12. Looked up from germline, CDR1 is SGHRS and CDR2 is YFSETQ. The CDR3 is CASSSYPRGPKNTEAFF. CDR3 DNA: TGCGCCAGCAGCTCTTACCCCAGGGGGCCCAAAAACACTGAAGCTTTCTTT.

The sample holds many counts of this clonotype. The V call is TRBV20-1, the J call TRBJ2-5; D is possibly TRBD1 or TRBD2 (7 bases each). Germline lookup yields CDR1 DFQATT and CDR2 SNEGSKA (reference sequence). The CDR3 covers 15 residues. The V and J ends lost 3 bases and 4 bases respectively, with 18 bases between them. The CDR3 here is CSASPPSRGGETQYF. In nucleotides, the CDR3 is TGCAGTGCTAGCCCTCCTAGCAGGGGGGGAGAGACCCAGTACTTC.

Many counts were recorded for this clonotype. The V call is TRBV12-3 or TRBV12-4, the J call TRBJ2-5; D not resolved. The CDR3 sequence is 13 residues long. V was pared by 3 bases and J by 0 bases, with 5 bases between. CDR3 amino acids: CASSFVYQETQYF. The CDR3 coding sequence is TGTGCCAGCAGTTTTGTCTACCAAGAGACCCAGTACTTC.

This clonotype was detected many times. Here the CDR3 reads CASSLVGTGDEKLFF. The DNA of the CDR3 is TGCGCCAGCAGCTTGGTCGGGACAGGGGACGAAAAACTGTTTTTT. The genes are TRBV5-1 and TRBJ1-4; 10 bases map to TRBD1. Germline lookup yields CDR1 SGHRS and CDR2 YFSETQ. The CDR3 runs to 15 residues. The trim removed 0 bases at V and 8 bases at J, leaving 4 bases unmatched.

This clonotype was counted ten times or more. This chain joins TRBV7-8 and TRBJ2-7, with unresolved D. Trimming pared 1 base from V and 5 bases from J, leaving 15 bases between. Germline V CDR1 and CDR2: SGHVS, FQNEAQ. The CDR3 spans 15 residues. The CDR3 DNA follows: TGTGCCAGCAGCTTAGGCGTCGCCGACACCAACGAGCAGTACTTC. This codes for CASSLGVADTNEQYF.

This clonotype has ten or more counts. The chain combines TRBV12-3 or TRBV12-4 with TRBJ2-1; D is possibly TRBD2 (7 bases). The CDR3 extends over 14 amino acids. The ends were cut back, 7 bases at V and 9 bases at J, with 19 bases in the middle. The CDR3 here is CASTERGGSIEQFF. As DNA, the CDR3 is TGTGCCAGCACCGAGAGGGGGGGGAGTATTGAGCAGTTCTTC.

This clonotype was seen a handful of times. The chain couples TRBV7-9 to TRBJ1-2; a possible D gene is TRBD1 (6 bases). V lost 4 bases to trimming and J lost 8 bases, with 23 bases between them. CDR1 is SEHNR, CDR2 FQNEAQ, per germline (reference sequence). CDR3 length: 16 residues. The CDR3 bases are TGTGCCAGCAGCTCCAGACAGGACGTATTGGGATCCGGCTACACCTTC. Amino acid sequence: CASSSRQDVLGSGYTF.